This TCR beta chain was captured by sequencing in a study of shared clonotypes between healthy human individuals. Regarding the study as a whole: There were few donors, and this limited the genetic and exposure-history diversity represented. With several donors compared, 5% to 5.5% of naive CD4 clonotypes were shared. All-four-donor shared clonotypes had higher generation probabilities than non-shared clonotypes did.

The length of the CDR3 is 13 residues. Germline V lookup: CDR1 SNHLY, CDR2 FYNNEI. Trimming pared 0 bases from V and 7 bases from J, leaving 9 bases between. Measured with immunoSEQ multiplex PCR; TCRdb has only the in-frame clones, and not every one. In the table there are more than 400,000 clones, approximately 95% of which are singletons. With regard to this clone: Its antigen is currently unknown.

The sequencing input was naive CD4+ T cells sorted from blood. Stated subset: CD45RA+ positively selected. The clonotype was recovered from a woman aged 25-40 years in good health. The chain uses TRBV2 and TRBJ1-1, with TRBD1 as a possible D gene (5 bases). The CDR3 bases are TGTGCCAGCAGTGAAGCCGGGGGAGATGAAGCTTTCTTT. Protein sequence: CASSEAGGDEAFF.